These 26 T cell receptor beta chains were all obtained from the same sample, sequenced in a study of cytotoxic CD8 clonotypes in ibrutinib-treated CLL. TCRdb's copy holds only in-frame clones and misses some; the assay was immunoSEQ multiplex PCR. The repertoire includes approximately 280,000 clones, approximately 76% of them detected once, and roughly 5% sits in the top ten. The sample was PBMCs, taken at disease progression, from a patient treated with ibrutinib. Receptors originate from a human donor with chronic lymphocytic leukemia.

This clone appeared a single time. CDR3 sequence reads: CASSGGQGVTYEQYF. The CDR3 DNA is TGTGCCAGCAGCGGCGGACAGGGAGTAACCTACGAGCAGTACTTC. This sequence joins TRBV7-2 and TRBJ2-7; 8 bases align to TRBD1. The CDR3 covers 15 residues. With 5 bases clipped from V and 2 bases from J, the junction kept 8 bases outside the gene matches. The germline V gene has CDR1 SGHTA and CDR2 FQGNSA.

CDR3 nucleotide sequence: TGTGCCAGCAGTGATAGCGGGGGCTCCTACAATGAGCAGTTCTTC. Protein product: CASSDSGGSYNEQFF. V is TRBV2 and J is TRBJ2-1; 9 nucleotides line up with TRBD2. The J segment lost 0 bases and the V segment lost 3 bases, leaving 0 bases of the junction unmatched. Germline values: CDR1 SNHLY, CDR2 FYNNEI. The CDR3 is 15 amino acids.

The V call is TRBV6-1, the J call TRBJ1-2; D unresolved. Germline V lookup: CDR1 MNHNS, CDR2 SASEGT. CDR3 length: 12 amino acids. V shed 6 bases and J shed 2 bases, with 7 bases lying between them. As DNA, the CDR3 is TGTGCCAGCAGCGAACAGAACTATGGCTACACCTTC. This gives the protein CASSEQNYGYTF.

This chain uses TRBV9 with TRBJ2-2, with D unresolved. This CDR3 region has 15 residues. Trimming cost V 0 bases and J 1 base, with 7 bases left between them. Germline V lookup: CDR1 SGDLS, CDR2 YYNGEE. In DNA form, the CDR3 reads TGTGCCAGCAGCGTAGAACTTATGAACACCGGGGAGCTGTTTTTT. Its translation is CASSVELMNTGELFF.

This clone was seen only a few times. The chain couples TRBV7-9 to TRBJ2-7; TRBD1 matches 8 bases. The CDR3 contains 11 residues. CDR1 is SEHNR, CDR2 FQNEAQ, per germline (reference sequence). V shed 5 bases, J shed 13 bases, and the junction held 7 bases outside the gene matches. The DNA for the CDR3 is TGTGCCAGCAGCGCCACGGACAGGGCTTACTTC. This sequence encodes CASSATDRAYF.

V and J are TRBV29-1 and TRBJ1-1, with D uncertain. The germline V gene has CDR1 SQVTM and CDR2 ANQGSEA. This CDR3 spans 13 amino acids. The V end lost 4 bases, the J end lost 0 bases, and 9 bases lay between the germline ends. CDR3 amino acids: CSVVSGMNTEAFF. For the CDR3, the DNA is TGCAGCGTTGTGTCAGGCATGAACACTGAAGCTTTCTTT.

The rearrangement links TRBV29-1 to TRBJ1-2; D call uncertain. The CDR3 is 11 residues long. V was shortened by 1 base and J by 12 bases, with 12 bases between the two germline ends. The germline V gene encodes CDR1 SQVTM and CDR2 ANQGSEA. CDR3 residues: CSVEVWDSHTF. CDR3 coding DNA: TGCAGCGTTGAAGTGTGGGATTCTCACACCTTC.

The rearrangement uses TRBV5-1 and TRBJ2-1, with TRBD2 matching over 8 bases. J gave up 5 bases and V 2 bases, and 6 bases lay outside the gene matches. The V gene's germline CDR1 is SGHRS and CDR2 YFSETQ. The CDR3 has 15 residues. In DNA form, the CDR3 reads TGCGCCAGCAGCTTACCGGGGGGGCCCGACAATGAGCAGTTCTTC. It yields the protein CASSLPGGPDNEQFF.

The chain has TRBV27 and TRBJ2-7; TRBD1 is a possible D gene (5 bases). Trimming shortened V by 3 bases and J by 2 bases, and 11 bases separated the two germline ends. Germline V gene lookup returns CDR1 MNHEY and CDR2 SMNVEV (reference sequence). The length of the CDR3 is 14 residues. The CDR3 DNA reads as TGTGCCAGCAGTTTCGGCAGGGAAACCTACGAGCAGTACTTC. It codes for CASSFGRETYEQYF.

This clone was picked up one time. This chain uses TRBV9 with TRBJ2-3; TRBD1 is a possible D gene (6 bases). Germline CDR1 reads SGDLS; CDR2 reads YYNGEE. The CDR3 covers 14 residues. V shed 0 bases and J shed 4 bases, with 9 bases lying between them. CDR3 loop: CASSVGRGPDTQYF. In DNA form, the CDR3 reads TGTGCCAGCAGCGTAGGCAGGGGCCCAGATACGCAGTATTTT. Looking up the rest from reference TRBV9 and TRBJ2-3 gives the full variable domain: DSGVTQTPKHLITATGQRVTLRCSPRSGDLSVYWYQQSLDQGLQFLIQYYNGEERAKGNILERFSAQQFPDLHSELNLSSLELGDSALYFCASSVGRGPDTQYFGPGTRLTVL.

This clone was counted a few times. The chain joins TRBV29-1 to TRBJ1-1; D is undetermined. Germline assignment: CDR1 SQVTM and CDR2 ANQGSEA. The CDR3 loop spans 13 amino acids. V was pared by 3 bases and J by 0 bases, with 8 bases between. The CDR3 DNA sequence: TGCAGCGTTGAGAGGGTAATGAACACTGAAGCTTTCTTT. This encodes CSVERVMNTEAFF. Full variable domain (remainder filled in from reference TRBV29-1 and TRBJ1-1): SAVISQKPSRDICQRGTSLTIQCQVDSQVTMMFWYRQQPGQSLTLIATANQGSEATYESGFVIDKFPISRPNLTFSTLTVSNMSPEDSSIYLCSVERVMNTEAFFGQGTRLTVV.

This chain uses TRBV6-4 with TRBJ2-7, with D possibly TRBD2 on 5 matching bases. Per germline, CDR1 MRHNA and CDR2 SNTAGT. V dropped 5 bases and J dropped 1 base, with 15 bases sitting between them. The CDR3 has 15 amino acids. CDR3 DNA sequence: TGTGCCAGCAGTCCCGGCCCTAGCAGTTCCTACGAGCAGTACTTC. The encoded protein is CASSPGPSSSYEQYF.

J is TRBJ2-1 and V is TRBV27, with unresolved D. There are 13 residues in the CDR3. Germline CDR1 reads MNHEY; CDR2 reads SMNVEV (reference sequence). V was cut by 0 bases and J by 4 bases, with 4 bases left in between. The CDR3 spells CASSLSWYNEQFF. The CDR3 bases are TGTGCCAGCAGTTTATCGTGGTACAATGAGCAGTTCTTC.

The chain is built from TRBV14 and TRBJ1-1, with 8 bases identical to TRBD1. The V and J ends lost 0 bases and 3 bases, in that order; junction bases with no gene match: 6. This CDR3 comprises 16 residues. Germline CDR1 reads SGHDN; CDR2 reads FVKESK. DNA of the CDR3: TGTGCCAGCAGCCAAGAGTCTACAGGGGGGGACACTGAAGCTTTCTTT. Residues: CASSQESTGGDTEAFF.

The V and J genes are TRBV5-6 and TRBJ2-1, with 9 bases that match TRBD2. In germline, CDR1 is SGHDT, CDR2 YYEEEE. CDR3 length equals 15 residues. V lost 4 bases to trimming and J lost 4 bases; unmatched junction nucleotides: 6. CDR3 sequence reads: CASSPGTSPYNEQFF. Written as DNA, the CDR3 is TGTGCCAGCAGCCCCGGGACTAGCCCATACAATGAGCAGTTCTTC.

The chain recombines TRBV15 with TRBJ2-7; no clear D gene. Germline loops: CDR1 LNHNV, CDR2 YYDKDF (reference sequence). V lost 6 bases, J lost 5 bases, and 17 bases lay in between. CDR3 length equals 14 residues. Here the CDR3 reads CATRSVVGQDEQYF. CDR3 in DNA: TGTGCCACCAGATCGGTCGTTGGGCAGGACGAGCAGTACTTC.

V gene TRBV9 combines with J gene TRBJ2-1; the D gene is possibly TRBD2 (5 bases). Looked up from germline, CDR1 is SGDLS and CDR2 is YYNGEE. The V gene lost 0 bases and the J gene lost 0 bases, with 13 bases spanning the gap. The CDR3 is 17 amino acids. The CDR3 region has the DNA TGTGCCAGCAGCGTAGAGAGGGCACTGACCTCCTACAATGAGCAGTTCTTC. Amino acids: CASSVERALTSYNEQFF. The variable domain in full, with the rest retrieved from reference TRBV9 and TRBJ2-1, is DSGVTQTPKHLITATGQRVTLRCSPRSGDLSVYWYQQSLDQGLQFLIQYYNGEERAKGNILERFSAQQFPDLHSELNLSSLELGDSALYFCASSVERALTSYNEQFFGPGTRLTVL.

This chain connects TRBV7-2 to TRBJ1-3; D gene ambiguous. V lost 0 bases to trimming and J lost 2 bases, with 8 bases between them. The CDR3 runs 15 residues. Germline V gene data show CDR1 as SGHTA and CDR2 as FQGNSA. The CDR3 here is CASSLAWSTGNTIYF. The CDR3 nucleotides read TGTGCCAGCAGCTTAGCGTGGAGTACTGGAAACACCATATATTTT.

The chain couples TRBV5-1 to TRBJ2-1; possibly TRBD2 for D (6 bases). CDR3 length: 15 amino acids. Germline V gives CDR1 SGHRS, CDR2 YFSETQ. V dropped 0 bases and J dropped 2 bases, with 9 bases sitting between them. CDR3 region: CASSLASAAYNEQFF. The CDR3 nucleotides read TGCGCCAGCAGCTTGGCTAGCGCCGCCTACAATGAGCAGTTCTTC.

This chain connects TRBV19 to TRBJ1-2; 8 nucleotides agree with TRBD1. Germline V gene lookup returns CDR1 LNHDA and CDR2 SQIVND (reference sequence). V was clipped by 3 bases and J by 4 bases; unmatched bases: 7. This CDR3 region has 15 residues. This CDR3 reads CASSMGPGGPYGYTF. CDR3 coding DNA: TGTGCCAGTAGTATGGGTCCAGGGGGCCCCTATGGCTACACCTTC. The complete variable domain, with remaining parts taken from reference TRBV19 and TRBJ1-2, reads DGGITQSPKYLFRKEGQNVTLSCEQNLNHDAMYWYRQDPGQGLRLIYYSQIVNDFQKGDIAEGYSVSREKKESFPLTVTSAQKNPTAFYLCASSMGPGGPYGYTFGSGTRLTVV.

The chain is built from TRBV28 and TRBJ2-7; D may correspond to TRBD1 or TRBD2 (6 bases each). CDR3 length: 14 residues. Per germline, CDR1 MDHEN and CDR2 SYDVKM. Trimming stripped 6 bases from V and 1 base from J, with 13 bases between. The CDR3 is CASRQGGKSYEQYF. CDR3 sequence (DNA): TGTGCCAGCAGACAGGGCGGGAAGTCCTACGAGCAGTACTTC. The variable domain in full, with the rest retrieved from reference TRBV28 and TRBJ2-7, is DVKVTQSSRYLVKRTGEKVFLECVQDMDHENMFWYRQDPGLGLRLIYFSYDVKMKEKGDIPEGYSVSREKKERFSLILESASTNQTSMYLCASRQGGKSYEQYFGPGTRLTVT.

The V call is TRBV29-1, the J call TRBJ1-1; unclear D gene. Germline CDR1 is SQVTM and CDR2 is ANQGSEA. The CDR3 runs to 12 residues. V lost 2 bases and J lost 6, with 10 bases in between. CDR3 loop: CSVETTIAEAFF. The CDR3 DNA is TGCAGCGTTGAAACGACAATAGCTGAAGCTTTCTTT.

This clone was picked up a small number of times. The gene calls are TRBV14 and TRBJ1-3; D not resolved. The germline V gene encodes CDR1 SGHDN and CDR2 FVKESK. The CDR3 length is 16 residues. V was shortened by 1 base and J by 2 bases, with 12 bases between the two germline ends. The DNA for the CDR3 is TGTGCCAGCAGCCAAGGGACGAAAGCGGCTGGAAACACCATATATTTT. Translation: CASSQGTKAAGNTIYF.

V usage is TRBV6-5 and J usage is TRBJ2-7, with TRBD2 as a possible D gene (6 bases). The CDR3 is 14 residues long. V lost 3 bases and J 3 bases, leaving 12 bases between the germline ends. Germline CDR1 reads MNHEY; CDR2 reads SVGAGI. The CDR3 is CASSYGTGLYEQYF. Written as DNA, the CDR3 is TGTGCCAGCAGTTATGGAACGGGACTCTACGAGCAGTACTTC.

The chain carries TRBV19 and TRBJ2-5, with D unclear. The CDR3 length is 16 residues. Germline-derived CDR1 and CDR2 are LNHDA and SQIVND (reference sequence). V was pared by 4 bases and J by 2 bases, with 17 bases between. This chain's CDR3 is CASSTARLAPQETQYF. As DNA, the CDR3 is TGTGCCAGTAGTACCGCCCGACTTGCGCCACAAGAGACCCAGTACTTC.

The chain employs TRBV7-6 and TRBJ2-2; the D gene is possibly TRBD2 (6 bases). Trimming pared 0 bases from V and 4 bases from J, leaving 21 bases between. Germline assignment: CDR1 SGHVS and CDR2 FNYEAQ. The length of the CDR3 is 19 residues. DNA of the CDR3: TGTGCCAGCAGCTTAGCTCTGGTTGCAAGGCGGGGCTTCACCGGGGAGCTGTTTTTT. This sequence encodes CASSLALVARRGFTGELFF.